The rows below give T cell receptor beta chains drawn from one sample of a study of T cell responses to AZD1222 COVID-19 vaccine. Clones were sequenced by immunoSEQ multiplex PCR, and TCRdb holds only the in-frame ones, with some missing. The table shows around 150,000 clones, with more than 85% occurring only once. The sample in question was peripheral blood, obtained 28 days after the second AZD1222 dose. These receptors came from an adult who received the AZD1222 COVID-19 vaccine. The CDR3 runs from the conserved cysteine through the conserved F or W. The D gene is left open where the match is weak. Clone size, where shown, is once, few, many, or a class for clones that have expanded.

V gene	D gene	J gene	clone size	CDR3 protein	CDR3 DNA
TRBV5-1	.	TRBJ1-4	.	CASSLVPQGGNEKLFF	TGCGCCAGCAGCTTGGTGCCACAGGGCGGTAATGAAAAACTGTTTTTT
TRBV6-5	.	TRBJ1-2	.	CASSYLGHNFYGYTF	TGTGCCAGCAGTTATCTGGGCCATAACTTTTATGGCTACACCTTC
TRBV5-6	TRBD1	TRBJ1-1	.	CASQGAPVAEAFF	TGTGCCAGCCAGGGGGCCCCGGTGGCTGAAGCTTTCTTT
TRBV6-1	.	TRBJ1-3	.	CASSEAAGPGNTIYF	TGTGCCAGCAGTGAAGCGGCAGGTCCTGGAAACACCATATATTTT
TRBV27	.	TRBJ2-7	.	CASRLSRGRAYEQYF	TGTGCCAGCAGGCTAAGCAGGGGGAGGGCGTACGAGCAGTACTTC
TRBV5-1	.	TRBJ2-1	.	CASSSGYNEQFF	TGCGCCAGCAGCTCCGGGTACAATGAGCAGTTCTTC
TRBV3-1/TRBV3-2	.	TRBJ1-1	.	CASSQEVGSNTEAFF	TGTGCCAGCAGCCAAGAAGTAGGGTCGAACACTGAAGCTTTCTTT
TRBV5-4	.	TRBJ2-7	.	CASSGRDGRYEQYF	TGTGCCAGCAGCGGAAGGGACGGACGCTACGAGCAGTACTTC
TRBV5-1	.	TRBJ1-2	.	CASSLDPGFGYGYTF	TGCGCCAGCAGCTTGGATCCGGGGTTCGGCTATGGCTACACCTTC
TRBV28	.	TRBJ2-1	once	CASSRTGSLTSEQFF	TGTGCCAGCAGTCGAACAGGGTCCCTCACCAGTGAGCAGTTCTTC
TRBV19	TRBD2	TRBJ2-5	.	CASKYTGGGRIFEETQYF	TGTGCCAGCAAATATACCGGGGGAGGGAGGATCTTCGAAGAGACCCAGTACTTC
TRBV3-1/TRBV3-2	TRBD1	TRBJ2-2	.	CASSQDYGTGGAGELFF	TGTGCCAGCAGCCAAGATTACGGGACAGGGGGAGCGGGGGAGCTGTTTTTT
TRBV18	TRBD2	TRBJ2-1	once	CASSPGGEMGYNEQFF	TGTGCCAGCTCACCCGGGGGGGAAATGGGATACAATGAGCAGTTCTTC
TRBV6-2/TRBV6-3	.	TRBJ2-1	.	CASSYDKEGRKASVGEEQFF	TGTGCCAGCAGTTACGATAAAGAGGGGCGGAAGGCTAGCGTTGGGGAAGAGCAGTTCTTC
TRBV5-1	.	TRBJ2-3	once	CASSFDSNTDTQYF	TGCGCCAGCAGCTTCGACAGCAACACAGATACGCAGTATTTT
TRBV18	TRBD2	TRBJ2-1	.	CASSFSGTYNEQFF	TGTGCCAGCTCATTTAGCGGGACCTACAATGAGCAGTTCTTC
TRBV14	TRBD1	TRBJ1-1	.	CASRQTGGRTEAFF	TGTGCCAGCAGGCAAACAGGGGGTCGGACTGAAGCTTTCTTT
TRBV13	.	TRBJ2-4	.	CASSLEGSDGPKNIQYF	TGTGCCAGCAGCTTAGAAGGTAGTGACGGCCCAAAAAACATTCAGTACTTC
TRBV7-9	.	TRBJ2-1	.	CASRSEYNEQFF	TGTGCCAGCAGATCTGAATACAATGAGCAGTTCTTC
TRBV19	.	TRBJ2-3	.	CASSVNRDTRGDTQYF	TGTGCCAGTAGCGTTAACCGGGACACCCGAGGGGATACGCAGTATTTT
TRBV29-1	.	TRBJ2-4	.	CSVGRAKNIQYF	TGCAGCGTTGGCCGAGCCAAAAACATTCAGTACTTC
TRBV5-6	TRBD2	TRBJ2-7	.	CASSIGLAGGSYEQYF	TGTGCCAGCAGCATTGGACTAGCGGGAGGAAGCTACGAGCAGTACTTC
TRBV28	.	TRBJ1-6	.	CASSFAGTGNSPLHF	TGTGCCAGCAGTTTTGCCGGGACGGGTAATTCACCCCTCCACTTT
TRBV24-1	.	TRBJ2-3	.	CATSDFRTSPTDTQYF	TGTGCCACCAGTGATTTTCGGACCAGCCCCACAGATACGCAGTATTTT
TRBV13	TRBD2	TRBJ2-2	.	CASSPGGRNTGELFF	TGTGCCAGCAGCCCGGGGGGGAGGAACACCGGGGAGCTGTTTTTT
TRBV28	.	TRBJ1-1	.	CAIAQGFTEAFF	TGTGCCATTGCACAGGGATTCACTGAAGCTTTCTTT
TRBV28	.	TRBJ2-2	.	CASSSPSGNTGELFF	TGTGCCAGCAGTTCCCCAAGCGGGAACACCGGGGAGCTGTTTTTT
TRBV24-1	.	TRBJ1-1	.	CATSEYGQAFF	TGTGCCACCAGTGAATACGGACAAGCTTTCTTT
TRBV10-1	TRBD1	TRBJ1-5	.	CASRRPGTGVHQPQHF	TGCGCCAGCAGGCGTCCCGGGACAGGGGTTCATCAGCCCCAGCATTTT
TRBV12-5	TRBD2	TRBJ2-7	.	CASGSGNPSNEQYF	TGTGCTAGTGGTAGCGGGAACCCTTCCAACGAGCAGTACTTC
TRBV27	.	TRBJ1-1	.	CASRSGERRITEAFF	TGTGCCAGCAGGTCGGGGGAGAGGAGAATCACTGAAGCTTTCTTT
TRBV24-1	.	TRBJ2-3	.	CATSDSRAADTQYF	TGTGCCACCAGTGATTCCAGGGCGGCAGATACGCAGTATTTT
TRBV7-3	TRBD1	TRBJ2-1	.	CASSRTGAYNEQFF	TGTGCCAGCAGCCGGACAGGGGCCTACAATGAGCAGTTCTTC
TRBV19	.	TRBJ2-1	.	CASSMGSYNEQFF	TGTGCCAGTAGTATGGGCTCCTACAATGAGCAGTTCTTC
TRBV10-1	TRBD1	TRBJ2-2	.	CASSEVRTGFTGELFF	TGCGCCAGCAGTGAGGTCCGGACAGGTTTCACCGGGGAGCTGTTTTTT
TRBV7-9	.	TRBJ1-2	.	CASSLGGEDYGYTF	TGTGCCAGCAGCCTAGGAGGGGAGGACTATGGCTACACCTTC
TRBV7-2	TRBD2	TRBJ2-5	.	CASRQTSGKETQYF	TGTGCCAGCAGACAGACTAGCGGGAAAGAGACCCAGTACTTC
TRBV6-5	.	TRBJ1-2	.	CASSYSALGSYGYTF	TGTGCCAGCAGTTACTCGGCACTGGGATCCTATGGCTACACCTTC
TRBV7-2	TRBD2	TRBJ2-1	.	CASSLIGRASGRNEQFF	TGTGCCAGCAGCTTAATAGGAAGGGCTAGCGGGAGAAATGAGCAGTTCTTC
TRBV19	.	TRBJ1-5	.	CASKVLGNQPQHF	TGTGCCAGTAAGGTTTTGGGCAATCAGCCCCAGCATTTT
TRBV27	.	TRBJ1-5	.	CASSLAGLNQPQHF	TGTGCCAGCAGTTTGGCGGGGCTAAATCAGCCCCAGCATTTT
TRBV2	TRBD1	TRBJ2-6	.	CASRHPRDRIEGANVLTF	TGTGCCAGCAGGCACCCAAGGGACAGGATAGAAGGGGCCAACGTCCTGACTTTC